Included here is one T cell receptor (beta chain) sequence, with context. The record originates from a study of cytomegalovirus exposure and HLA in healthy donors. 13 Jbeta primers and 60 Vbeta primers were used for the PCR. Here immunoSEQ multiplex PCR was the method, and the copy in TCRdb shows in-frame clones only, minus some. The sample holds some 120,000 clones; over 60% are singletons and the top ten take roughly 12%. The sample was PBMCs. This sequence was found in a woman in her 40s in good health and CMV-seropositive.

This CDR3 is CASSQLAGVVPGELFF. CDR3 sequence (DNA): TGTGCCAGCAGCCAACTAGCGGGAGTGGTTCCCGGGGAGCTGTTTTTT. The chain has TRBV14 and TRBJ2-2; TRBD2 aligns across 10 bases. V lost 2 bases and J lost 6; bases outside the gene matches: 6. The CDR3 has 16 amino acids. Germline CDR1 SGHDN, CDR2 FVKESK.